What follows is one TCR beta chain and its context. Its matching antigen is unknown. The data derive from a study of T cells after yellow fever vaccination. The germline CDR1 and CDR2 sequences are ENHRY and SYGVKD. The CDR3 totals 13 residues. Trimming cost V 10 bases and J 1 base, with 10 bases left between them. TCRdb redid the calling of the 5' RACE reads with MiXCR, one entry per CDR3 protein. Here the sample spans hundreds of thousands of distinct CDR3 sequences, 8% to 10% being singletons. General study results and limits: There was a possibility that FACS-sorted repertoires contained abundant clonotypes contaminating from the bulk population.

The rearrangement links TRBV10-3 to TRBJ2-2; D not certain. Sequences were derived from PBMCs, sampled on the day of the first yellow fever vaccination. The sequence came from a man aged 18 to 35 who received the YFV17D yellow fever vaccine. CDR3 sequence: CATQGRNTGELFF. Here the CDR3 DNA reads TGTGCCACCCAAGGACGGAACACCGGGGAGCTGTTTTTT.